This T cell receptor beta chain was found in a study of blood T cell repertoires in COVID-19. Study information: Some COVID-19 samples were acute and others convalescent; all came from the United States, Italy and Spain. The cDNA or gDNA used as material had been derived from T cells, B-cell-depleted T cells, or PBMCs.

The CDR3 length is 14 residues. The J segment lost 5 bases and the V segment lost 3 bases, leaving 9 bases of the junction unmatched. Looked up from germline, CDR1 is DFQATT and CDR2 is SNEGSKA (reference sequence). In the original analysis: Scientists estimated how many nucleated cells there were by amplifying reference gene primers. Sequencing was performed with immunoSEQ multiplex PCR; in TCRdb, only in-frame clones are kept and a portion is missing. Clone size and the V and J calls come from that table; the DNA yielded D and trimming. The table shows 75,000 to 95,000 clones, with around four fifths occurring only once.

The sample was peripheral blood. The receptor was isolated from a man older than 75 with active or convalescent COVID-19. The genes are TRBV20-1 and TRBJ2-7; TRBD1 matches 8 bases. The CDR3 DNA is TGCAGTGCTAGTGCCAGGGGGCCCCTCGACGAGCAGTACGTC. Translating it yields CSASARGPLDEQYV.